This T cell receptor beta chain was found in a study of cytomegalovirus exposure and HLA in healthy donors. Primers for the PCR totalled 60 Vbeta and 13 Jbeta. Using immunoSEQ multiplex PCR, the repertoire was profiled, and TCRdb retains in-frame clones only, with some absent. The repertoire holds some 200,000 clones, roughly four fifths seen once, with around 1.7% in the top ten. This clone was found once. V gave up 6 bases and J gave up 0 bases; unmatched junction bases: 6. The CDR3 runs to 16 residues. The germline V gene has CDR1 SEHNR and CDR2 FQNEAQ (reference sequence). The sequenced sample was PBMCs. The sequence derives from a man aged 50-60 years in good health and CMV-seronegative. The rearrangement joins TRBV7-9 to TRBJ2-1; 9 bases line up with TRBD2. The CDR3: CASSWTSVSSYNEQFF. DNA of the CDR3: TGTGCCAGCAGTTGGACTAGCGTGAGCTCCTACAATGAGCAGTTCTTC.